A single T cell receptor beta chain is shown here with its context. Authors' analysis steps: Researchers report that nucleated cell counts were estimated from reference gene primer amplification. Method: immunoSEQ multiplex PCR; TCRdb's copy keeps in-frame clones and lacks some. Clone size and the V and J calls come from that table; the DNA yielded D and trimming. The table lists about 180,000 clones, approximately 87% of them singletons. The entry originates in a study of blood T cell repertoires in COVID-19. At the level of the study: Collection of acute and convalescent COVID-19 samples took place in the United States, Italy and Spain. PBMCs, B-cell-depleted T cells, or T cells were the source of the cDNA or gDNA that made up the material.

What was sequenced was peripheral blood. The clonotype originates from a middle-aged man with active or convalescent COVID-19.

CDR3 sequence reads: CASSAGLANEQFF. The CDR3 bases are TGCGCCAGCAGCGCTGGACTAGCGAACGAGCAGTTCTTC. The chain carries TRBV5-1 and TRBJ2-1, with TRBD2 matching 9 bases. Germline V gene sequence: CDR1 SGHRS, CDR2 YFSETQ. With V trimmed by 4 bases and J by 10 bases, 6 bases remained unmatched. CDR3 length: 13 amino acids. Combining the CDR3 with reference TRBV5-1 and TRBJ2-1 gives the whole variable domain KAGVTQTPRYLIKTRGQQVTLSCSPISGHRSVSWYQQTPGQGLQFLFEYFSETQRNKGNFPGRFSGRQFSNSRSEMNVSTLELGDSALYLCASSAGLANEQFFGPGTRLTVL.